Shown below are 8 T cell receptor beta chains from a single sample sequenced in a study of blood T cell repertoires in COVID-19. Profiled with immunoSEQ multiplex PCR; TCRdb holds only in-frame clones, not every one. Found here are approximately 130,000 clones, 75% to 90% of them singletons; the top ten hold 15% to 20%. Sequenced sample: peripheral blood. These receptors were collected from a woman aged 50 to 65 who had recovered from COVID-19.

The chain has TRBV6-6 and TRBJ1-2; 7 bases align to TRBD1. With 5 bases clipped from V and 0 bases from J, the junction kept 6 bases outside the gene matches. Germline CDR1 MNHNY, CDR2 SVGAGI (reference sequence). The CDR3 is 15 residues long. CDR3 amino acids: CASSRQGQTNYGYTF. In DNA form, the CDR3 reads TGTGCCAGCAGTCGACAGGGCCAGACTAACTATGGCTACACCTTC.

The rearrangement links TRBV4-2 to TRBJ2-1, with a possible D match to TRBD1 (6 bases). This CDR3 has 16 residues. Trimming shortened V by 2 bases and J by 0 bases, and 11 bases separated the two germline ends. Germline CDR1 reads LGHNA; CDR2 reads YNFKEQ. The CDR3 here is CASSQRTASSYNEQFF. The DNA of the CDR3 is TGTGCCAGCAGCCAACGGACAGCAAGCTCCTACAATGAGCAGTTCTTC.

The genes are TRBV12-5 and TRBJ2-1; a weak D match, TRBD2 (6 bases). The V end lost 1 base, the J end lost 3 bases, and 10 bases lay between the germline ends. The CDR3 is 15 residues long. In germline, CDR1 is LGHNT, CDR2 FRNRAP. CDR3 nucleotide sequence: TGTGCTAGTGGTTTGGGCGGGGTAGTCTACAATGAGCAGTTCTTC. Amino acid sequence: CASGLGGVVYNEQFF.

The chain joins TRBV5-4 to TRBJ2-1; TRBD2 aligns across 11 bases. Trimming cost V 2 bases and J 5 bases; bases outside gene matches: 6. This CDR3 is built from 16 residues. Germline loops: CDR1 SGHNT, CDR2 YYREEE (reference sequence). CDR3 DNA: TGTGCCAGCAGCTTTAGCGGGAGGGCCGTCAACAATGAGCAGTTCTTC. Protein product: CASSFSGRAVNNEQFF. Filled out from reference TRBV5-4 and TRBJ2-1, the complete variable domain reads ETGVTQSPTHLIKTRGQQVTLRCSSQSGHNTVSWYQQALGQGPQFIFQYYREEENGRGNFPPRFSGLQFPNYSSELNVNALELDDSALYLCASSFSGRAVNNEQFFGPGTRLTVL.

CDR3 sequence: CASSIRVSNYGYTF. For the CDR3, the DNA is TGTGCCAGTAGTATCCGGGTTTCTAACTATGGCTACACCTTC. The chain links TRBV19 to TRBJ1-2; D gene ambiguous. The V gene's germline CDR1 is LNHDA and CDR2 SQIVND (reference sequence). The CDR3 runs 14 residues. V lost 3 bases to trimming and J lost 0 bases, with 8 bases between them.

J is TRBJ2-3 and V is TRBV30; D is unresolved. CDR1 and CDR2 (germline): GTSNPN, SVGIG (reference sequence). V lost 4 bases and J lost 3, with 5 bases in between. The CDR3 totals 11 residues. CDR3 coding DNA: TGTGCCTGGACTAAGACAGATACGCAGTATTTT. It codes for CAWTKTDTQYF.

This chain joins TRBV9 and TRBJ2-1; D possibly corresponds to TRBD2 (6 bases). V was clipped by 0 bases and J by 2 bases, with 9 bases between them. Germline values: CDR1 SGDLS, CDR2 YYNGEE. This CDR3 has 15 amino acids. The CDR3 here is CASSVAGGPYNEQFF. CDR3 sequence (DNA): TGTGCCAGCAGCGTAGCCGGGGGTCCCTACAATGAGCAGTTCTTC.

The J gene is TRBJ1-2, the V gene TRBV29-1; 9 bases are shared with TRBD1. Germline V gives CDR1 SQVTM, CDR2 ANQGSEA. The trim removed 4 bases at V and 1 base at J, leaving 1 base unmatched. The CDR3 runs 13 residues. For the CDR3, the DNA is TGCAGCGTTGGGACAGGGGATAACTATGGCTACACCTTC. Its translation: CSVGTGDNYGYTF.